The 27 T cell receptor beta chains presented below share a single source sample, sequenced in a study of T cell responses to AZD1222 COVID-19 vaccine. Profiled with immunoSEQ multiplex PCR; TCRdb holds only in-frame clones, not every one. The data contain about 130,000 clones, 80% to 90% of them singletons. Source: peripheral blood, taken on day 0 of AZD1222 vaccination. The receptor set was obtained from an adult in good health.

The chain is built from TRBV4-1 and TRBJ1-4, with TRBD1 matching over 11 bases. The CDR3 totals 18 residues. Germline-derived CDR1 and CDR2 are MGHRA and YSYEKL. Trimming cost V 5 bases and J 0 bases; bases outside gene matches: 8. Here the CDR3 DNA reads TGCGCCAGCAGCATGGGACAGGGGGGTTTAGCAACTAATGAAAAACTGTTTTTT. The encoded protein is CASSMGQGGLATNEKLFF.

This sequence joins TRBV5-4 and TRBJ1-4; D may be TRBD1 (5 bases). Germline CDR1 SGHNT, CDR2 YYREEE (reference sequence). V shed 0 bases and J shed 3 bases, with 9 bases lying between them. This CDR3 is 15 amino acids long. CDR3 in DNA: TGTGCCAGCAGCTTGGGAGGGGTAGCTAATGAAAAACTGTTTTTT. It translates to CASSLGGVANEKLFF.

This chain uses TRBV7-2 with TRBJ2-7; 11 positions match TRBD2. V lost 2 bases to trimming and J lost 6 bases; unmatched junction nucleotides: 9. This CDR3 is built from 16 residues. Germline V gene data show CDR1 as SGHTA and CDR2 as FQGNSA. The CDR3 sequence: CASSLSLAGARGEQYF. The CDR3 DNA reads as TGTGCCAGCAGCTTATCACTAGCGGGAGCCCGGGGCGAGCAGTACTTC.

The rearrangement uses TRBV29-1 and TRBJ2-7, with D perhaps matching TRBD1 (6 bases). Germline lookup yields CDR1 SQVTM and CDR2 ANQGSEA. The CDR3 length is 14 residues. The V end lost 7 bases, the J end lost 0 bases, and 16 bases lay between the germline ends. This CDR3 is CSAKDSRSSYEQYF. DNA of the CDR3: TGCAGCGCGAAGGACAGCAGGAGCTCCTACGAGCAGTACTTC.

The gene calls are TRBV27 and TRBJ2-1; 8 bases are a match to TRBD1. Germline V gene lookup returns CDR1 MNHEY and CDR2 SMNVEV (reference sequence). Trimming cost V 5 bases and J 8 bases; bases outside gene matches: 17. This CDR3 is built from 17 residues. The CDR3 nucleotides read TGTGCCAGCAGTCCACAGAAACAATGGACAGGGCTGCATGAGCAGTTCTTC. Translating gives CASSPQKQWTGLHEQFF.

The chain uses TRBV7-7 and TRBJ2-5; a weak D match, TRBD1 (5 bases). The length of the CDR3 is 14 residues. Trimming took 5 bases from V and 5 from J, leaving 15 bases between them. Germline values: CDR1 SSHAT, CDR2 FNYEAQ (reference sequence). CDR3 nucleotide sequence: TGTGCCAGCAGCCCCAGGGCAGGGTTGGAGACCCAGTACTTC. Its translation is CASSPRAGLETQYF.

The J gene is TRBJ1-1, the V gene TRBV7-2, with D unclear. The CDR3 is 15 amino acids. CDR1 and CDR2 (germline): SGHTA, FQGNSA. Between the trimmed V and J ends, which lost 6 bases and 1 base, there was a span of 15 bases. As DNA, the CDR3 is TGTGCCAGCAGGAGGATCGGTGGAAGGAACACTGAAGCTTTCTTT. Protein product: CASRRIGGRNTEAFF.

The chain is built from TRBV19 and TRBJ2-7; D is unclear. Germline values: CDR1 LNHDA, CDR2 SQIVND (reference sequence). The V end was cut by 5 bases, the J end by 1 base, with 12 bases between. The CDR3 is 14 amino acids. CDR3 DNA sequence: TGTGCCAGTAGTGATCGGACGAGGTCCTACGAGCAGTACTTC. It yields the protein CASSDRTRSYEQYF.

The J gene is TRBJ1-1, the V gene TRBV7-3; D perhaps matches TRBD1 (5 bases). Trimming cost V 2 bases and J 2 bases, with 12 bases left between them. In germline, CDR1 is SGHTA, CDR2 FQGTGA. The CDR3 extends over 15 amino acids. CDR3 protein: CASSLFAGPNTEAFF. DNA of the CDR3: TGTGCCAGCAGCTTATTTGCAGGGCCAAACACTGAAGCTTTCTTT. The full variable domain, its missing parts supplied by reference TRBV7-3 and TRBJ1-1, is GAGVSQTPSNKVTEKGKYVELRCDPISGHTALYWYRQSLGQGPEFLIYFQGTGAADDSGLPNDRFFAVRPEGSVSTLKIQRTERGDSAVYLCASSLFAGPNTEAFFGQGTRLTVV.

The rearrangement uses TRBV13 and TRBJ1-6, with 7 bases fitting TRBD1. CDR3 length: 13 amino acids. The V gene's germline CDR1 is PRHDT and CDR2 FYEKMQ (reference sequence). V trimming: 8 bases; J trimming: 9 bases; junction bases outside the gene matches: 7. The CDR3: CASLRQGASPLHF. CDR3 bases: TGTGCCAGCCTCCGACAGGGAGCTTCACCCCTCCACTTT.

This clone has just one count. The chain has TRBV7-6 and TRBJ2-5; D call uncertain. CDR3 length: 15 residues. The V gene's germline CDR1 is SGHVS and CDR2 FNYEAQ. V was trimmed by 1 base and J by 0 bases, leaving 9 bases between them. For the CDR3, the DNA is TGTGCCAGCAGCTTAGGTGGTCGGAACCAAGAGACCCAGTACTTC. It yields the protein CASSLGGRNQETQYF.

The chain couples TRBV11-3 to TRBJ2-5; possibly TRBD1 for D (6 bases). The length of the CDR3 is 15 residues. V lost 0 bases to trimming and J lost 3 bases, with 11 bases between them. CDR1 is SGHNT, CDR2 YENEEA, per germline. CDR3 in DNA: TGTGCCAGCAGCTTAGATGGGAACAGGGAAGAGACCCAGTACTTC. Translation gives CASSLDGNREETQYF.

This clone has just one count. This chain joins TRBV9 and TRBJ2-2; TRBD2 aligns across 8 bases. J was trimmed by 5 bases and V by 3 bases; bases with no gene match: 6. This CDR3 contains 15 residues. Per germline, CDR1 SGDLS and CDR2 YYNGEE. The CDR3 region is CASSGAGVETGELFF. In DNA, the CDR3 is TGTGCCAGCAGCGGAGCGGGAGTAGAGACCGGGGAGCTGTTTTTT.

CDR3 sequence (DNA): TGCGCCAGCAGTGAGGAAGGGAACTACAATGAGCAGTTCTTC. The encoded protein is CASSEEGNYNEQFF. The J gene is TRBJ2-1, the V gene TRBV10-1; D call uncertain. CDR1 and CDR2 from the germline V gene are WNHNN and SYGVQD (reference sequence). V lost 2 bases and J lost 3, with 8 bases in between. This CDR3 region has 14 residues.

CDR3 protein: CRAVQGTLGEKLFF. The CDR3 nucleotides are TGCAGAGCAGTCCAGGGGACGCTCGGTGAAAAACTGTTTTTT. The chain couples TRBV29-1 to TRBJ1-4; weak D call: TRBD1 (6 bases). This CDR3 has 14 residues. Germline V gene lookup returns CDR1 SQVTM and CDR2 ANQGSEA.

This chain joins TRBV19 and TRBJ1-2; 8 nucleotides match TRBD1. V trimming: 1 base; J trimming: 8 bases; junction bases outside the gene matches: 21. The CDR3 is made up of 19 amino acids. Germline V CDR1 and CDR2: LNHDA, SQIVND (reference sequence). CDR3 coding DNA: TGTGCCAGTAGTATAGGCCCGGGGGCAGGGGGCGTCTCTTCCCTCGGCTACACCTTC. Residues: CASSIGPGAGGVSSLGYTF.

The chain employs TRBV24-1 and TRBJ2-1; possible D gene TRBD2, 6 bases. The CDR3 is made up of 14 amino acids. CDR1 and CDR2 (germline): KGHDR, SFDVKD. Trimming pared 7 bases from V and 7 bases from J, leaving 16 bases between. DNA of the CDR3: TGTGCCACCAGCTCCCGGGAGTGGAGAAATGAGCAGTTCTTC. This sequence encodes CATSSREWRNEQFF.

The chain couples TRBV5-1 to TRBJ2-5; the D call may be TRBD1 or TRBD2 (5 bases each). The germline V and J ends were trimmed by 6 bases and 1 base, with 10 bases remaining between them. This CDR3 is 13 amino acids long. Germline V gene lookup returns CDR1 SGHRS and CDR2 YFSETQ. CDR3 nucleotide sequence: TGCGCCAGCAATTTAGGGACCCAAGAGACCCAGTACTTC. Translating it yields CASNLGTQETQYF. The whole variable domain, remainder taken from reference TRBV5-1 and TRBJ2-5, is KAGVTQTPRYLIKTRGQQVTLSCSPISGHRSVSWYQQTPGQGLQFLFEYFSETQRNKGNFPGRFSGRQFSNSRSEMNVSTLELGDSALYLCASNLGTQETQYFGPGTRLLVL.

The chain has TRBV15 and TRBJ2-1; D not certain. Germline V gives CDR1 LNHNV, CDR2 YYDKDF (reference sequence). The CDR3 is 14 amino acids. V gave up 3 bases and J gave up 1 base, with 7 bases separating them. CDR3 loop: CATSSSFSYNEQFF. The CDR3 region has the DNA TGTGCCACCAGCAGCAGTTTTTCCTACAATGAGCAGTTCTTC.

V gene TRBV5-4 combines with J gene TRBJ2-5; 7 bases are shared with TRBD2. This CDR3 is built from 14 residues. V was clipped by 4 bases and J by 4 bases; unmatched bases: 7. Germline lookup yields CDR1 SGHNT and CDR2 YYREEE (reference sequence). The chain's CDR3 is CASSPPGGGETQYF. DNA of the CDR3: TGTGCCAGCAGCCCGCCGGGAGGAGGAGAGACCCAGTACTTC.

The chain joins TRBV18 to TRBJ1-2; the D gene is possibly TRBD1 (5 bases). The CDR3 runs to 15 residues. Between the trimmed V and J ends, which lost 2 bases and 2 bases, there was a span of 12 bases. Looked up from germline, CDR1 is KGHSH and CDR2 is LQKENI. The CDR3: CASSPSQDRNYGYTF. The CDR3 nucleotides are TGTGCCAGCTCACCATCACAGGACCGGAACTATGGCTACACCTTC.

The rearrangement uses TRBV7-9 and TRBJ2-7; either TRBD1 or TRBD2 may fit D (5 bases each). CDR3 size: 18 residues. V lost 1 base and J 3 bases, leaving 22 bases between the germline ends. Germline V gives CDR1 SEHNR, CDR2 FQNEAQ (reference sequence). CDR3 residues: CASSLVGQGTGLLYEQYF. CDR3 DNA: TGTGCCAGCAGCTTAGTGGGCCAGGGAACGGGGTTACTCTACGAGCAGTACTTC. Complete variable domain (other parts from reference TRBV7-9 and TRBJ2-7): DTGVSQNPRHKITKRGQNVTFRCDPISEHNRLYWYRQTLGQGPEFLTYFQNEAQLEKSRLLSDRFSAERPKGSFSTLEIQRTEQGDSAMYLCASSLVGQGTGLLYEQYFGPGTRLTVT.

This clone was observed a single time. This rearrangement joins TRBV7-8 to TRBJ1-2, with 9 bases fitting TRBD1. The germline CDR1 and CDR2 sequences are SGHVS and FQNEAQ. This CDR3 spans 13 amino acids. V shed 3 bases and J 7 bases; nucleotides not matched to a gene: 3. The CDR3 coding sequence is TGTGCCAGCAGCTTGGGGACAGGGATTGGCTACACCTTC. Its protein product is CASSLGTGIGYTF.

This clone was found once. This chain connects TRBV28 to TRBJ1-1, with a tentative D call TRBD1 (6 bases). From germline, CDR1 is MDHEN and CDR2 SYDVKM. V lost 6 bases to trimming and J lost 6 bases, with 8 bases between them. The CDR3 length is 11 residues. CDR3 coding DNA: TGTGCCAGCAGGGACAGAGCTGAAGCTTTCTTT. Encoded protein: CASRDRAEAFF.

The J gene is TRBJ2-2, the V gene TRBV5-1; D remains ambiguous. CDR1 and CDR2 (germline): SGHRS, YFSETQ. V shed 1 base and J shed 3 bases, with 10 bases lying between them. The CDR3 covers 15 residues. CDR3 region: CASSLSRPDTGELFF. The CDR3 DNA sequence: TGCGCCAGCAGCTTGAGCAGGCCGGACACCGGGGAGCTGTTTTTT.

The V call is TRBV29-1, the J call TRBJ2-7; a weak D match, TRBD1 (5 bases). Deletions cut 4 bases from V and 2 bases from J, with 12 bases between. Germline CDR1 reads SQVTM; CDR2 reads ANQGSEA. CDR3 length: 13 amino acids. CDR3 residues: CSVGQGSPYEQYF. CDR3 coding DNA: TGCAGCGTTGGCCAGGGAAGCCCCTACGAGCAGTACTTC.

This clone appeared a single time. The DNA of the CDR3 is TGTGCCAGCAGCTTAGTGCTAGCGGGAGCCGAGACCCAGTACTTC. It is translated as CASSLVLAGAETQYF. V is TRBV7-7 and J is TRBJ2-5, with 10 bases identical to TRBD2. The germline gives CDR1 SSHAT, CDR2 FNYEAQ (reference sequence). The trim removed 1 base at V and 5 bases at J, leaving 4 bases unmatched. This CDR3 has 15 amino acids.